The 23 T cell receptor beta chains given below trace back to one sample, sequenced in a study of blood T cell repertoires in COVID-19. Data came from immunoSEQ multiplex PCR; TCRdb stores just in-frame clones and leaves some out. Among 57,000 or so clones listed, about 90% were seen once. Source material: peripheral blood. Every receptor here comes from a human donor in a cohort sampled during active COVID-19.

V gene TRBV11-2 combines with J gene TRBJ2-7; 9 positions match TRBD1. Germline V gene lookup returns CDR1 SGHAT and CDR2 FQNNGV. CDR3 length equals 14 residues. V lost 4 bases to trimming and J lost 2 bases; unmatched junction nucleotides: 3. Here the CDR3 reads CASSSGTGTYEQYF. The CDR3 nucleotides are TGTGCCAGCAGCTCGGGGACAGGGACCTACGAGCAGTACTTC.

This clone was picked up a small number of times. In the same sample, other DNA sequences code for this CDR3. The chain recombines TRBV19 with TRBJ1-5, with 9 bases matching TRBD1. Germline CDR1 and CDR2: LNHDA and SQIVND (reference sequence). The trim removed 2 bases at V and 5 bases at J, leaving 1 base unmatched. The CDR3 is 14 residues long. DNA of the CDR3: TGTGCCAGTAGTATATGGACAGGGGATCAGCCCCAGCATTTT. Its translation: CASSIWTGDQPQHF.

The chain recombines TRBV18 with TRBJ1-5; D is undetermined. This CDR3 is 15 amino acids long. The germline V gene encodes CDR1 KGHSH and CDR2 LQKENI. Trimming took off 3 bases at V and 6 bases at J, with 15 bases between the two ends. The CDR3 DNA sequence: TGTGCCAGCTCACCCCGAGGTGAATTAACTCAGCCCCAGCATTTT. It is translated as CASSPRGELTQPQHF.

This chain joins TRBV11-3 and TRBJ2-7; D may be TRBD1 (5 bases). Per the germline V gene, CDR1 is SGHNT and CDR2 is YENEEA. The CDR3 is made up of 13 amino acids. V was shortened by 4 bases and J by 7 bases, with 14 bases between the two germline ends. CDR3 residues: CASSSRDPGEQYF. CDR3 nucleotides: TGTGCCAGCAGCTCCAGGGATCCCGGGGAGCAGTACTTC.

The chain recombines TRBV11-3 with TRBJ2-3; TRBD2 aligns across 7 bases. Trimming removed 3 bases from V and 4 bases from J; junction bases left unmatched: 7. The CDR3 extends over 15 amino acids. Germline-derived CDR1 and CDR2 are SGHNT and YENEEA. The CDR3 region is CASSFGGGLADTQYF. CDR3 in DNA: TGTGCCAGCAGCTTTGGGGGAGGGCTCGCAGATACGCAGTATTTT. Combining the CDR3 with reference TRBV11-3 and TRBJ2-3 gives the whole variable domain EAGVVQSPRYKIIEKKQPVAFWCNPISGHNTLYWYLQNLGQGPELLIRYENEEAVDDSQLPKDRFSAERLKGVDSTLKIQPAELGDSAVYLCASSFGGGLADTQYFGPGTRLTVL.

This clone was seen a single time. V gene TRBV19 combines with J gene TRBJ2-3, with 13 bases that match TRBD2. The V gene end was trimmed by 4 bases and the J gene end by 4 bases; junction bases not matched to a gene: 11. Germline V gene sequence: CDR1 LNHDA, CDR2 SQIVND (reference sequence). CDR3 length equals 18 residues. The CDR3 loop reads CASSTSGLAGMGADTQYF. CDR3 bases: TGTGCCAGTAGTACTTCGGGACTAGCGGGAATGGGCGCAGATACGCAGTATTTT.

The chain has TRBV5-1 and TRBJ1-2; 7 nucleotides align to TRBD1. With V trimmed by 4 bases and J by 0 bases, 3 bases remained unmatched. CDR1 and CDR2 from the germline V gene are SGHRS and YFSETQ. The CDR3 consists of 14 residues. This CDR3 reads CASSPGQTNYGYTF. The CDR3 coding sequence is TGCGCCAGCAGCCCGGGACAGACTAACTATGGCTACACCTTC.

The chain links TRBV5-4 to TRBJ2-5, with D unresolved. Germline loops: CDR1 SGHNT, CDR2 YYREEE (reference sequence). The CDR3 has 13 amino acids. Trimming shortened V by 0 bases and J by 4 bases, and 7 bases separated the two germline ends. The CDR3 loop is CASSLVPGETQYF. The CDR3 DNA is TGTGCCAGCAGCTTGGTGCCAGGAGAGACCCAGTACTTC.

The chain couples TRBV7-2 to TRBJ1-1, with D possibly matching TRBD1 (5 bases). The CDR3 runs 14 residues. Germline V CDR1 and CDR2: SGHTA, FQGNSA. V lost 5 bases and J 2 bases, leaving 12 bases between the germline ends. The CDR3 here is CASSPRTRNTEAFF. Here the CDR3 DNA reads TGTGCCAGCAGCCCGAGGACACGCAACACTGAAGCTTTCTTT.

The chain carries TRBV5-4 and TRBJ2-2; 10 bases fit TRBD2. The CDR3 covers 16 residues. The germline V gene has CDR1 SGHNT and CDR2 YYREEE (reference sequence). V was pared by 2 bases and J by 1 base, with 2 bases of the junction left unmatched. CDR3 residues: CASSLRTSGNTGELFF. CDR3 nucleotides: TGTGCCAGCAGCTTAAGGACTAGCGGGAACACCGGGGAGCTGTTTTTT. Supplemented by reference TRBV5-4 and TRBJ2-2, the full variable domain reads ETGVTQSPTHLIKTRGQQVTLRCSSQSGHNTVSWYQQALGQGPQFIFQYYREEENGRGNFPPRFSGLQFPNYSSELNVNALELDDSALYLCASSLRTSGNTGELFFGEGSRLTVL.

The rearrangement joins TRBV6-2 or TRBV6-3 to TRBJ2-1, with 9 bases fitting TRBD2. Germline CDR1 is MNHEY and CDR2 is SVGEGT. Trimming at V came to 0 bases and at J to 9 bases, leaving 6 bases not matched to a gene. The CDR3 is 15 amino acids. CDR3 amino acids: CASSYSGLAYSEQFF. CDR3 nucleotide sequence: TGTGCCAGCAGTTACTCGGGACTAGCTTATAGTGAGCAGTTCTTC.

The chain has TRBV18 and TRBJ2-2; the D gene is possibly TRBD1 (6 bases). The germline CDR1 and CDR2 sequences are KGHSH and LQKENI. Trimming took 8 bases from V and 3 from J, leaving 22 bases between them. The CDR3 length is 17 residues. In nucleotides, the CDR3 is TGTGCCAGCCCGGCGACTGAAGGGGGTAAACACACCGGGGAGCTGTTTTTT. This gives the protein CASPATEGGKHTGELFF.

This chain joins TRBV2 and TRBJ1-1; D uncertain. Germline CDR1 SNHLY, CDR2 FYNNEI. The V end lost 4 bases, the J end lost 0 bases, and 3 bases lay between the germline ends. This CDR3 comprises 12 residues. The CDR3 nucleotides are TGTGCCAGCAGTGCAGTGAACACTGAAGCTTTCTTT. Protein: CASSAVNTEAFF.

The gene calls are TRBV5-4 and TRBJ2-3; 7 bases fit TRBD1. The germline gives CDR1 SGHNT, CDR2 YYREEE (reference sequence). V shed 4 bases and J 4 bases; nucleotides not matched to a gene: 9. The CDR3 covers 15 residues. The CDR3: CASSPRGLAADTQYF. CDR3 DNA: TGTGCCAGCAGCCCTAGGGGGCTTGCGGCAGATACGCAGTATTTT.

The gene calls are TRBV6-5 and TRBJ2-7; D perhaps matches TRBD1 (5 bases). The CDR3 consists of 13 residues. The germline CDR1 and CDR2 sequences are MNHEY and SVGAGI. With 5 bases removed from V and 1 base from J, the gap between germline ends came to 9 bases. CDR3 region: CASSPGLSYEQYF. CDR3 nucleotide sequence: TGTGCCAGCAGTCCAGGGTTGTCCTACGAGCAGTACTTC.

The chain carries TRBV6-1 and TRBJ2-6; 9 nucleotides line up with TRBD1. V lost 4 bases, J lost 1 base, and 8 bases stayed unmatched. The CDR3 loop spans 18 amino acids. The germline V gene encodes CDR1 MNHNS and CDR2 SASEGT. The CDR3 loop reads CASSARVQGASGANVLTF. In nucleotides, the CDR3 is TGTGCCAGCAGTGCCCGTGTACAGGGGGCTTCTGGGGCCAACGTCCTGACTTTC.

The CDR3 sequence is CASSSQGLDYGYTF. CDR3 sequence (DNA): TGTGCCAGCAGTTCACAGGGGTTGGACTATGGCTACACCTTC. The chain has TRBV6-5 and TRBJ1-2, with 7 bases matching TRBD1. J lost 3 bases, V lost 4 bases, and 5 bases had no gene match. From germline, CDR1 is MNHEY and CDR2 SVGAGI. This CDR3 is built from 14 residues.

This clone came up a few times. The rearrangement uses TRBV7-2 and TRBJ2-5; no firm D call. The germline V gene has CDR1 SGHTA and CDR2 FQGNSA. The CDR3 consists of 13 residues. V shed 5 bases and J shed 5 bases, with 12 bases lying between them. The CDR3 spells CASSRGIVETQYF. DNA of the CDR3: TGTGCCAGCAGCCGTGGTATAGTCGAGACCCAGTACTTC.

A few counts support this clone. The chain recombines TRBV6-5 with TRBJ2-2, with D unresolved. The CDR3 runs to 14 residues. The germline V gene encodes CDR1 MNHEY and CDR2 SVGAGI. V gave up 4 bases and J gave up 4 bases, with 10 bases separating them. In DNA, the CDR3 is TGTGCCAGCAGTTCCACGTCTACCACCGGGGAGCTGTTTTTT. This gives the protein CASSSTSTTGELFF.

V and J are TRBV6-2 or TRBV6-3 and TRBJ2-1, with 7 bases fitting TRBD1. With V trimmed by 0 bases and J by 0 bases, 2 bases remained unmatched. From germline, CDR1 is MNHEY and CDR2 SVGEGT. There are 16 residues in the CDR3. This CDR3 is CASSYSGQSSYNEQFF. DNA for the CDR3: TGTGCCAGCAGTTACTCGGGACAGAGCTCCTACAATGAGCAGTTCTTC.

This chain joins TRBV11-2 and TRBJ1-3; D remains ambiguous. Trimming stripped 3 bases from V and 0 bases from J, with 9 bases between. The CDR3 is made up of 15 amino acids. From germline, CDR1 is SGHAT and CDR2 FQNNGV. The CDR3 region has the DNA TGTGCCAGCAGCTTGCAGGTTCTCTCTGGAAACACCATATATTTT. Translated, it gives CASSLQVLSGNTIYF.

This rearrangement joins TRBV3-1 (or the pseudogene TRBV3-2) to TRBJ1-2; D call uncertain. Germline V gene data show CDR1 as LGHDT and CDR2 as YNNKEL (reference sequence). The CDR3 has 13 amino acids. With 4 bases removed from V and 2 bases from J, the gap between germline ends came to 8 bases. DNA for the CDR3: TGTGCCAGCAGCCGAGCCCACAACTATGGCTACACCTTC. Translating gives CASSRAHNYGYTF.

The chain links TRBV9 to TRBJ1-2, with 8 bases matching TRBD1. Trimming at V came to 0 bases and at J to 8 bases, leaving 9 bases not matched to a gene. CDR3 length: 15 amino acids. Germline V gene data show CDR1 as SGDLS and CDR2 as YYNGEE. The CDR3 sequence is CASSVVGTGIGGYTF. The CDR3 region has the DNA TGTGCCAGCAGCGTAGTCGGGACAGGAATAGGGGGCTACACCTTC.